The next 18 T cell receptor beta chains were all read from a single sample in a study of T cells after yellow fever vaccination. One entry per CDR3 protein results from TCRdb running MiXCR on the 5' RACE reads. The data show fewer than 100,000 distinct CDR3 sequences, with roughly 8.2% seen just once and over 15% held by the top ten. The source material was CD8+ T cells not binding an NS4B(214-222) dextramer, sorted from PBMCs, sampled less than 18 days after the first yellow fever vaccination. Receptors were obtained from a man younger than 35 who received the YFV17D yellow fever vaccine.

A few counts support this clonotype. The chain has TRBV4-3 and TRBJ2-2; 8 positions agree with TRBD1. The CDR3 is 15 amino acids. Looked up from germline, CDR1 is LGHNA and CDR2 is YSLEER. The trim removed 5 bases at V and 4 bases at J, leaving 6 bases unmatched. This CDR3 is CASSLQGDGTGELFF. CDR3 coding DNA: TGCGCCAGCAGCTTACAGGGGGATGGCACCGGGGAGCTGTTTTTT.

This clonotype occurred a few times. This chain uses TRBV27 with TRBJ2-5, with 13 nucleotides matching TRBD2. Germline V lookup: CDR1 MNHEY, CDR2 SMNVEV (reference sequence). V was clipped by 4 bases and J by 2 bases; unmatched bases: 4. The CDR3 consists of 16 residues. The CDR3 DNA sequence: TGTGCCAGCAGTTGGACTAGCGGGGGTTTACAAGAGACCCAGTACTTC. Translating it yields CASSWTSGGLQETQYF.

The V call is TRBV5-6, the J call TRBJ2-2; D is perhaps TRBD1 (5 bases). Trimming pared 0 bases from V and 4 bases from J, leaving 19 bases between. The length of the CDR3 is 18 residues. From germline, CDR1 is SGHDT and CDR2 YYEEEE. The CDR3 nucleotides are TGTGCCAGCAGCTTGGAGTCACAGGACGTACTGGGCACCGGGGAGCTGTTTTTT. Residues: CASSLESQDVLGTGELFF.

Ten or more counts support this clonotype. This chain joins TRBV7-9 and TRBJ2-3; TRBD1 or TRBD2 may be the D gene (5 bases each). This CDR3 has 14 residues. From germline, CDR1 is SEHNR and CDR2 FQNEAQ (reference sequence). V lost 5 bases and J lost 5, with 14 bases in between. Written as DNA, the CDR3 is TGTGCCAGCAGCCCCCAGGGAGACGTAGATACGCAGTATTTT. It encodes CASSPQGDVDTQYF.

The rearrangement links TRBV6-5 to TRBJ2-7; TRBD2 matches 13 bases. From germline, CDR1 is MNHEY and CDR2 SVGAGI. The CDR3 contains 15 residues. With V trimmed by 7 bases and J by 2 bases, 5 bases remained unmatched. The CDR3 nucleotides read TGTGCCAGCACCCGACTAGCGGGGGGTACCTACGAGCAGTACTTC. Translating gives CASTRLAGGTYEQYF.

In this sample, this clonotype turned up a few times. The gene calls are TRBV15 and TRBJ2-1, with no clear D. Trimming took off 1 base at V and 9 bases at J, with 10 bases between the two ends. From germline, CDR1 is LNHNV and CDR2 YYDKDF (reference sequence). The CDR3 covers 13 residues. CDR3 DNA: TGTGCCACCAGCAGAGCTCTTGCGCCTGAGCAGTTCTTC. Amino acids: CATSRALAPEQFF.

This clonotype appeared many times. CDR3 nucleotides: TGTGCCAGCAGCCAGACCCGGGACACTTATAATTCACCCCTCCACTTT. As protein: CASSQTRDTYNSPLHF. This chain uses TRBV9 with TRBJ1-6; possible D gene TRBD1, 6 bases. V was pared by 4 bases and J by 4 bases, with 15 bases between. Germline V lookup: CDR1 SGDLS, CDR2 YYNGEE. The CDR3 is made up of 16 amino acids. The full variable domain, completed using reference TRBV9 and TRBJ1-6, is DSGVTQTPKHLITATGQRVTLRCSPRSGDLSVYWYQQSLDQGLQFLIQYYNGEERAKGNILERFSAQQFPDLHSELNLSSLELGDSALYFCASSQTRDTYNSPLHFGNGTRLTVT.

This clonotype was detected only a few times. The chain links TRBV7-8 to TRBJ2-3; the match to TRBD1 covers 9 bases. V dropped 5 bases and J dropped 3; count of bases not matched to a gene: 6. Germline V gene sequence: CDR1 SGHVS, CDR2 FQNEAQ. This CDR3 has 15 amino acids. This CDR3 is CASSHRDRATDTQYF. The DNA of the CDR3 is TGTGCCAGCAGCCATCGGGACAGGGCAACAGATACGCAGTATTTT.

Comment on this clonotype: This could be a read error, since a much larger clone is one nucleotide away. The CDR3 region has the DNA TGTGCCAGCAGTCAGTGTGACTACGAGCAGTACTTC. It is translated as CASSQCDYEQYF. The chain employs TRBV6-2 or TRBV6-3 and TRBJ2-7; D remains ambiguous. The CDR3 spans 12 residues. Germline V gene sequence: CDR1 MNHEY, CDR2 SVGEGT. Trimming pared 5 bases from V and 3 bases from J, leaving 8 bases between.

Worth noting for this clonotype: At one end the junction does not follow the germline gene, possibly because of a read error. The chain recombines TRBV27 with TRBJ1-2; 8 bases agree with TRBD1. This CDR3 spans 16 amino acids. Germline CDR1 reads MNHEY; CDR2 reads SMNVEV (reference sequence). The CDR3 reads CACSPDTGGVGYGYTF. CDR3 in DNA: TGTGCCTGCAGTCCGGATACAGGGGGGGTAGGGTATGGCTACACCTTC.

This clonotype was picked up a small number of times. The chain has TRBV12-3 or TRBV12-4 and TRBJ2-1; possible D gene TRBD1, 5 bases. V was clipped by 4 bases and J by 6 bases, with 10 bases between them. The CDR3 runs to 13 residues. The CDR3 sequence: CASSWAQGNEQFF. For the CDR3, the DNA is TGTGCCAGCAGTTGGGCGCAGGGCAATGAGCAGTTCTTC.

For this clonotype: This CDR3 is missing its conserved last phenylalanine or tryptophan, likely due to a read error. CDR3 nucleotide sequence: TGTGCCAGCGGGGTGGACGGTTTCACTGAAGCTTTCCTT. It encodes CASGVDGFTEAFL. This rearrangement joins TRBV12-3 or TRBV12-4 to TRBJ1-1; no firm D call. V was cut by 8 bases and J by 4 bases, with 14 bases left in between. The CDR3 contains 13 residues.

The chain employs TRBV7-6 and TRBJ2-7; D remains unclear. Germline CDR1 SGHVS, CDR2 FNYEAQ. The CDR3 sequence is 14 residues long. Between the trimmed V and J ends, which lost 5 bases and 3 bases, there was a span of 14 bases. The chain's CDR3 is CASSASPGDYEQYV. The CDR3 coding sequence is TGTGCCAGCAGCGCCTCCCCAGGAGACTACGAGCAGTACGTC.

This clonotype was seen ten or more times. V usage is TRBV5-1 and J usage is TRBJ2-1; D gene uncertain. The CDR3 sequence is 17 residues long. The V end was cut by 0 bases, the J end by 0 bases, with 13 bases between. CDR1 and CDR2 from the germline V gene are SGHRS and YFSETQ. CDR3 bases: TGCGCCAGCAGCTTGGGGTTTTCTACAGTCTCCTACAATGAGCAGTTCTTC. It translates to CASSLGFSTVSYNEQFF. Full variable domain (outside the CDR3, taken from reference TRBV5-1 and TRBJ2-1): KAGVTQTPRYLIKTRGQQVTLSCSPISGHRSVSWYQQTPGQGLQFLFEYFSETQRNKGNFPGRFSGRQFSNSRSEMNVSTLELGDSALYLCASSLGFSTVSYNEQFFGPGTRLTVL.

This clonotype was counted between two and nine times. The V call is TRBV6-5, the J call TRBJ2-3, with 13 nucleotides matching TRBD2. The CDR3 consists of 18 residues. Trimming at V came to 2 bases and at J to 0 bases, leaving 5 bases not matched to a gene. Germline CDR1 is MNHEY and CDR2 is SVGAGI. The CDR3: CASSYRLAGGTSTDTQYF. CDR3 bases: TGTGCCAGCAGTTACCGACTAGCGGGGGGTACTAGCACAGATACGCAGTATTTT.

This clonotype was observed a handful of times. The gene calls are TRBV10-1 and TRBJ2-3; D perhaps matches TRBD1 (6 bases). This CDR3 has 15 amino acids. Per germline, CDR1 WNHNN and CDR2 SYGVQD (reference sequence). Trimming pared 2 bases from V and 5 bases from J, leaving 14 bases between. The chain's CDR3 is CASSETGYSIDTQYF. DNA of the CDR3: TGCGCCAGCAGTGAGACAGGGTATTCGATAGATACGCAGTATTTT.

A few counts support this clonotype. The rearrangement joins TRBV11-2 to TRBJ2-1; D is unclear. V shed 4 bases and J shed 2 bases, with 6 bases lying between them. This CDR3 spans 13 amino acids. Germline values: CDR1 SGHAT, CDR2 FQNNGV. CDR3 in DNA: TGTGCCAGCAGCTCCAAGGCCTACAATGAGCAGTTCTTC. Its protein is CASSSKAYNEQFF.

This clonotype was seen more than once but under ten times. CDR3 amino acids: CASTPAVDVNTEAFF. CDR3 DNA sequence: TGTGCCAGCACCCCGGCGGTAGATGTGAACACTGAAGCTTTCTTT. V and J are TRBV7-9 and TRBJ1-1; no firm D call. The CDR3 loop spans 15 amino acids. V dropped 7 bases and J dropped 0 bases, with 15 bases sitting between them. CDR1 and CDR2 (germline): SEHNR, FQNEAQ (reference sequence).